Listed below are T cell receptor beta chains from one sample, sequenced in a study of blood T cells in healthy people across ages. TCRdb reprocessed the 5' RACE reads with MiXCR, giving one entry per CDR3 protein. The data hold 600,000 to 650,000 distinct CDR3 sequences, with 58% observed a single time. The sample taken for sequencing was blood. These receptors were taken from a man aged 55 to 69 in good health. Both conserved end residues are part of each CDR3. A D gene is named only where the DNA matches it firmly. Only part of the rows carry a size: once, few, many, or a class if the clone is expanded.

v_call,j_call,cdr3_length,clone_size,d_call,cdr3_aa,cdr3_nt
TRBV5-1,TRBJ1-1,15,once,NA,CASSLGIRGSTEAFF,TGCGCCAGCAGCTTGGGGATCCGGGGGTCCACTGAAGCTTTCTTT
TRBV2,TRBJ2-3,15,NA,TRBD1,CACSAETGVRDTQYF,TGTGCCTGCAGTGCCGAGACAGGGGTAAGGGATACGCAGTATTTT
TRBV5-6,TRBJ2-5,14,few,TRBD1,CASSWTGAVETQYF,TGTGCCAGCAGCTGGACAGGGGCCGTGGAGACCCAGTACTTC
TRBV3-1,TRBJ1-4,13,once,NA,CASSRGRDEKLFF,TGTGCCAGCAGCCGGGGCAGGGATGAAAAACTGTTTTTT
TRBV12-3/TRBV12-4,TRBJ1-4,13,NA,NA,CASSAQASEKLFF,TGTGCCAGCAGTGCGCAGGCGTCTGAAAAACTGTTTTTT
TRBV4-2,TRBJ2-1,15,NA,TRBD2,CASSSATSGDNEQFF,TGTGCCAGCAGTTCCGCGACTAGCGGGGACAATGAGCAGTTCTTC
TRBV20-1,TRBJ2-7,13,NA,TRBD2,CSAGRGGINEQYF,TGCAGTGCCGGGCGGGGGGGAATCAACGAGCAGTACTTC
TRBV5-1,TRBJ2-3,15,NA,TRBD1,CASSLAGQGADTQYF,TGCGCCAGCAGCTTGGCCGGACAGGGTGCAGATACGCAGTATTTT
TRBV5-1,TRBJ1-1,15,NA,NA,CASSLAGGDHTEAFF,TGCGCCAGCAGCTTGGCCGGGGGGGACCACACTGAAGCTTTCTTT
TRBV20-1,TRBJ1-2,12,few,NA,CSARDTGSGYTF,TGCAGTGCTAGAGATACAGGGTCTGGCTACACCTTC
TRBV28,TRBJ2-5,16,NA,NA,CASSLLGVQPRETQYF,TGTGCCAGCAGTCTACTTGGTGTCCAGCCCCGGGAGACCCAGTACTTC
TRBV18,TRBJ1-2,16,NA,NA,CASSPASQRGVYGYTF,TGTGCCAGCTCACCAGCGTCCCAGCGGGGAGTCTATGGCTACACCTTC
TRBV29-1,TRBJ2-5,16,few,TRBD2,CSASKLTSGGDETQYF,TGCAGCGCATCGAAACTCACTAGCGGGGGGGATGAGACCCAGTACTTC
TRBV12-3/TRBV12-4,TRBJ2-2,15,NA,TRBD1,CASSTDRGSTGELFF,TGTGCCAGCAGTACGGACAGGGGATCCACCGGGGAGCTGTTTTTT